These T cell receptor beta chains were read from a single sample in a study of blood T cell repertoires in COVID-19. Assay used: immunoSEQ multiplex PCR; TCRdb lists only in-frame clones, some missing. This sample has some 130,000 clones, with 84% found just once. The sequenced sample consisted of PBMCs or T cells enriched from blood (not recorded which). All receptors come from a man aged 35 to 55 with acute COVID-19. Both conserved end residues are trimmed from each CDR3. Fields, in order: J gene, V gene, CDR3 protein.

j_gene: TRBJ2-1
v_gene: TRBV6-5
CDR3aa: ASTSGTSLYNEQF

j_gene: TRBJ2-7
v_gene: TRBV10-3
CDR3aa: AISSPISPYEQY

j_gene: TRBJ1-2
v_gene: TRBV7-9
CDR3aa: ASSHGQGHSGYT

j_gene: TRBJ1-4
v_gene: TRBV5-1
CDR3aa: ASSLYQGTEKLF

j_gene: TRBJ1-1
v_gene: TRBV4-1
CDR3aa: ASSQPVRSGTEAF

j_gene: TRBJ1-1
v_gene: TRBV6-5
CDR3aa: ASSYLPSMNTEAF

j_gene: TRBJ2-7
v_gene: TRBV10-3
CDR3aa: AIRGWTQTHYEQY

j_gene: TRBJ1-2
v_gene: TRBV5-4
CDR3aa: ASSSGTVYGYT

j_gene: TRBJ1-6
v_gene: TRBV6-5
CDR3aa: ASSYSLGTGAYPLH

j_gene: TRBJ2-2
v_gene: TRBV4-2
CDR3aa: ASSQVSAGLNTGELF

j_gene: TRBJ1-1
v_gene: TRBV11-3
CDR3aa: ASSYGQGDTEAF

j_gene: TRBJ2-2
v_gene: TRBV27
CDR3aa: ASRPQGTGELF

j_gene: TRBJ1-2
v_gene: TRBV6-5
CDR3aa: ASSPPGHFLVGYT

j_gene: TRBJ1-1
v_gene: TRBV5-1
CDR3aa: ASSSVTGTTEAF

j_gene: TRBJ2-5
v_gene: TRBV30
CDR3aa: AWSIIPGTQY

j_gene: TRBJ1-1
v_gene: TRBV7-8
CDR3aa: ASSPRPGQAANTEAF

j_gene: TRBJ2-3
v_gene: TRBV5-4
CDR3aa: ASSLTADTQY

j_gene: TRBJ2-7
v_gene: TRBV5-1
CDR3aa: ASSLALAGEVDEQY

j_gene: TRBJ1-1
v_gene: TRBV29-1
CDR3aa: SVEDWRQIHTEAF

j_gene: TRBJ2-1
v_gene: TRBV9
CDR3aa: ASSVREAGEQF

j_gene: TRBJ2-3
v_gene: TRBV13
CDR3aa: ASSATTGDGDTQY

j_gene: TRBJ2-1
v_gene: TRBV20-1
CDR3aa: SASYPDRTYNEQF

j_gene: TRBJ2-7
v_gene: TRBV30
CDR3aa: AWSSTYEQY

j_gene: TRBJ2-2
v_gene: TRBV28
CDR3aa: ASRRYRGRTGELF

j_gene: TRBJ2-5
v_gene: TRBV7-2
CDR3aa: ASSLVAGLSTQETQY

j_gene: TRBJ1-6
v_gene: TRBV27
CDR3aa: ASSLYQGSINSPLH

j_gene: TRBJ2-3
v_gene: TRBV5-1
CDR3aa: ASSLGRGHGTDTQY

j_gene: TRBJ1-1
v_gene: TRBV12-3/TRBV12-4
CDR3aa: ASSFQGGTEAF

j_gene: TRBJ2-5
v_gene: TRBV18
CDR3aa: ASSPDTGPETQY

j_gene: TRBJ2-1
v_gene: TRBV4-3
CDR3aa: ASSQSPGTSGNNEQF

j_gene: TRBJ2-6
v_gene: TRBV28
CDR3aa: ASRGDRGASSGANVLT

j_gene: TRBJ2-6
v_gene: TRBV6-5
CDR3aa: ASSFGISGANVLT

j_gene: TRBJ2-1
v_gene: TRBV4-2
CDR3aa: ASSQESYNEQF

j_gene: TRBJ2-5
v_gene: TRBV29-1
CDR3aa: SVYGLASEETQY

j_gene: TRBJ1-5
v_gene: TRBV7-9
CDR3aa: ASSQEPGQPQH

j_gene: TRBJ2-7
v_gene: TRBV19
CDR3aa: ASSATGTTSYEQY

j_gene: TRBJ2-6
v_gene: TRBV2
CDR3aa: ASSEVVGANVLT

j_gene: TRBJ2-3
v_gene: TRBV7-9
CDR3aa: ASSSRQGAETDTQY

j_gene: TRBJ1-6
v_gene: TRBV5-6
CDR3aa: ASSLETGAKLNSPLH

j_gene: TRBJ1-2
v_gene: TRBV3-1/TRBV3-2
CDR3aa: ASSQGPGQASYGYT

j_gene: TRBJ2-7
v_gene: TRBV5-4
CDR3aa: ASSTGGSDSSYEQY

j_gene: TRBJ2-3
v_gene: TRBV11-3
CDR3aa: ASSFSTGGAADTQY

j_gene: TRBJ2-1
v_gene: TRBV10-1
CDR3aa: ASRDPGTKDPPNEQF

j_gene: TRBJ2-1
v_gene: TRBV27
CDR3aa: ASSKPGTSGTRGSYNEQF

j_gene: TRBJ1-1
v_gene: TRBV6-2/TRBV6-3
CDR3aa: ASSYSIVPSTTEAF

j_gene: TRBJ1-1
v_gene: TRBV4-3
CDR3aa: ASSLMDRGDTEAF

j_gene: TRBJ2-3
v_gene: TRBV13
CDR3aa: ASSSLRTPTDTQY

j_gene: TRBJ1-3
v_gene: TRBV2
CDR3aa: ASSFSEHFSGNTIY

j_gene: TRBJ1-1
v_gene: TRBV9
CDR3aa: ASSERGRPHTEAF

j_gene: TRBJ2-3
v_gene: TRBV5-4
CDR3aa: ASSHGRQSSTDTQY

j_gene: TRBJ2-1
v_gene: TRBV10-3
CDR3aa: AIKDQAPGLAGGEQF

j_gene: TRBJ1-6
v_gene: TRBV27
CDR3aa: ASKSTGPREPLH

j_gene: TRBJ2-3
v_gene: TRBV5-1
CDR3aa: ASSLYSGATASTDTQY

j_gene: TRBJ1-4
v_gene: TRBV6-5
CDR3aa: ASSSGDRGDEKLF

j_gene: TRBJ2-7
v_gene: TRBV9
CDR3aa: ASSPWTDGGEQY

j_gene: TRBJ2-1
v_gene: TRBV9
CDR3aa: ASSRGQLNEQF

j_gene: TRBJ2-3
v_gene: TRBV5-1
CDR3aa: ASRLGLGGTDTQY